The entry below describes one T cell receptor beta chain. Its specificity is unknown. The entry originates in a study of radiation and T cells in renal cell carcinoma. The repertoire was sequenced with immunoSEQ multiplex PCR; TCRdb's copy has only in-frame clones and lacks some. The table shows 13,000 to 15,000 clones, with around 50% occurring only once. General observations from the study: Tumor samples were small regions of approximately 0.92 g.

Treatment specified: treatment-naive control, cytoreductive nephrectomy. The tumor was a clear cell renal cell carcinoma. The V gene lost 1 base and the J gene lost 3 bases, with 10 bases spanning the gap. Germline-derived CDR1 and CDR2 are SGHVS and FQNEAQ. The CDR3 has 14 residues. The sequence was obtained from a man aged 45 to 65 with renal cell carcinoma. The sample here was tumor tissue, taken from a patient whose treatment was nephrectomy without radiotherapy. The chain couples TRBV7-8 to TRBJ2-7; perhaps D is TRBD1 or TRBD2 (5 bases each). CDR3 amino acids: CASSLDGTVYEQYF. DNA of the CDR3: TGTGCCAGCAGCTTAGACGGGACGGTCTACGAGCAGTACTTC.